The TCR beta chain described here comes from a study of cytomegalovirus exposure and HLA in healthy donors. Overall study context: The platform used for the 120 validation repertoires matched that of the roughly 700 first-cohort repertoires, a later analysis reported.

TCRdb keeps only in-frame clones here, not all; method: immunoSEQ multiplex PCR. In the table there are about 110,000 clones, more than 75% of which are singletons. The CDR3 covers 18 residues. The V end was cut by 3 bases, the J end by 4 bases, with 23 bases between. Germline CDR1 SGDLS, CDR2 YYNGEE. Sequencing used PBMCs. The chain combines TRBV9 with TRBJ1-3; D remains ambiguous. The source of this sequence is a woman under 40 in good health and CMV-seropositive. This CDR3 is CASSEFPSPRRQGNTIYF. The CDR3 coding sequence is TGTGCCAGCAGCGAGTTCCCCTCCCCGCGAAGACAAGGAAACACCATATATTTT.